Reported below is one T cell receptor (beta chain). Assay: immunoSEQ multiplex PCR; the TCRdb copy retains only in-frame clones and omits some. The sample shows 850,000 to 1,200,000 clones, about 75% of them seen only once. The sample belongs to a study of shared clonotypes between healthy human individuals. With 5 bases clipped from V and 6 bases from J, the junction kept 12 bases outside the gene matches. Germline V gene sequence: CDR1 MGHDK, CDR2 SYGVNS. CDR3 length: 15 residues. This receptor was taken from a man aged 18 to 35 in good health. The rearrangement joins TRBV25-1 to TRBJ2-7, with 8 bases fitting TRBD1. The sample was memory CD4+ T cells sorted from blood. Subset given: CD45RA-negative fraction. CDR3 coding DNA: TGTGCCAGCAGTCCCATGACAGGGGCGTCTAGCGAGCAGTACTTC. It translates to CASSPMTGASSEQYF.